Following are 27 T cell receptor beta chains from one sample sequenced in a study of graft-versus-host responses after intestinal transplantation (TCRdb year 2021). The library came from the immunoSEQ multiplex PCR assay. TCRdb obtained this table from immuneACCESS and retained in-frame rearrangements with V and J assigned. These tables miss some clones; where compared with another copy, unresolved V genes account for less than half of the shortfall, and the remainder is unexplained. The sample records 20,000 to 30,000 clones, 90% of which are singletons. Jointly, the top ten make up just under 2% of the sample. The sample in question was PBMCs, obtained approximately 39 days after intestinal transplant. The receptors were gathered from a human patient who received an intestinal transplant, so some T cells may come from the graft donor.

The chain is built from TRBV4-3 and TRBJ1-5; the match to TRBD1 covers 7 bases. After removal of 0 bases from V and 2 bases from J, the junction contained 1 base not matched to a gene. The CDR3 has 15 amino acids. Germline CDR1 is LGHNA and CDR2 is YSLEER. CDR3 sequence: CASSQDGQGNQPQHF. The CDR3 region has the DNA TGCGCCAGCAGCCAAGATGGACAGGGCAATCAGCCCCAGCATTTT.

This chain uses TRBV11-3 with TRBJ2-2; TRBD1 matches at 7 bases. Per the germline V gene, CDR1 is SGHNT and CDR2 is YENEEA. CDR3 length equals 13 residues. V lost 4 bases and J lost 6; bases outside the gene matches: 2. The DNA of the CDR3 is TGTGCCAGCAGCTCTAGGGGGCCCGGGGAGCTGTTTTTT. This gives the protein CASSSRGPGELFF.

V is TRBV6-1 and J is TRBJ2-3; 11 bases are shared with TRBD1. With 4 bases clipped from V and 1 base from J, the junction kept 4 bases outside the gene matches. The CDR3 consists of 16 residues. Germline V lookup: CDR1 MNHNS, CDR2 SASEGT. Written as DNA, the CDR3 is TGTGCCAGCAGTGCGTGGGGACAGGGGGGCACAGATACGCAGTATTTT. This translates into CASSAWGQGGTDTQYF.

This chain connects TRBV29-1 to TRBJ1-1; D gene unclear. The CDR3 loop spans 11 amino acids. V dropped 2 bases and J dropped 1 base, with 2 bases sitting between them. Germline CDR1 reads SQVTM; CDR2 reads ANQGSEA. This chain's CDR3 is CSVEQNTEAFF. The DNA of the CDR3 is TGCAGCGTTGAACAGAACACTGAAGCTTTCTTT.

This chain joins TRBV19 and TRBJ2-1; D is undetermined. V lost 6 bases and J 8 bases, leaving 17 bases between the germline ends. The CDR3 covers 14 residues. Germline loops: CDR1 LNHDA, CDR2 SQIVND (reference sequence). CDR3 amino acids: CASSLGYLIYEQFF. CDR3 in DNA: TGTGCCAGTAGCCTCGGTTATCTAATATATGAGCAGTTCTTC.

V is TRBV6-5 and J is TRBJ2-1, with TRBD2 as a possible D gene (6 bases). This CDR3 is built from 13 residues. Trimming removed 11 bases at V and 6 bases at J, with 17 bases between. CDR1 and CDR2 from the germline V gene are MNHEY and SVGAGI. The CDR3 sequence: CASGAYEGNEQFF. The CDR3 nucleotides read TGTGCCTCGGGAGCCTATGAGGGCAATGAGCAGTTCTTC.

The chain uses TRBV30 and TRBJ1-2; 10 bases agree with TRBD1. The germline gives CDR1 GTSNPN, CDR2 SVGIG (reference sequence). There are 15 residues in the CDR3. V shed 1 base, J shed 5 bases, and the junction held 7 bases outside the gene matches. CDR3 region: CAWSAHRDRGYGYTF. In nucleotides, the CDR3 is TGTGCCTGGAGTGCCCACCGGGACAGGGGATATGGCTACACCTTC.

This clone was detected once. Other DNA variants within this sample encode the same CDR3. The CDR3 is CASSLTAWAGSSTDTQYF. The CDR3 DNA reads TGTGCCAGCAGCTTGACCGCCTGGGCGGGATCTAGCACAGATACGCAGTATTTT. The V gene is TRBV7-9, the J gene TRBJ2-3; D possibly corresponds to TRBD2 (6 bases). Germline V gives CDR1 SEHNR, CDR2 FQNEAQ (reference sequence). The CDR3 runs 18 residues. The V end was cut by 3 bases, the J end by 0 bases, with 19 bases between.

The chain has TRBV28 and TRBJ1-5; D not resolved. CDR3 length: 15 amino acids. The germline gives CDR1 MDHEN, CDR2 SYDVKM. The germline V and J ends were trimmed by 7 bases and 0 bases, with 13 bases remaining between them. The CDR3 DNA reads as TGTGCCAGCACTATGGATGGTTATAGCAATCAGCCCCAGCATTTT. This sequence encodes CASTMDGYSNQPQHF.

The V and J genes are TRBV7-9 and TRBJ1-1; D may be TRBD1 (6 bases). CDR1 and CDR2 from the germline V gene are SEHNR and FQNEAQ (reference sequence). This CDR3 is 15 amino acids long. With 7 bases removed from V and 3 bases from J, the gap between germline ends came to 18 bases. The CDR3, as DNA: TGTGCCAGCACCCCCGGAGGGGGGAGGGACACTGAAGCTTTCTTT. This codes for CASTPGGGRDTEAFF.

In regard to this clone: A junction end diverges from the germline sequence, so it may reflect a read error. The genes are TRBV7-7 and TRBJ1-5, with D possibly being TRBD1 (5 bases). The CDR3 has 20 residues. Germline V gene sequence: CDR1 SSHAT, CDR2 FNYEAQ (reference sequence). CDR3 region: CASSLAPGRRTVWGNQPQHF. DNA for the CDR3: TGTGCTAGCAGCTTAGCCCCGGGACGCAGAACCGTATGGGGCAATCAGCCCCAGCATTTT.

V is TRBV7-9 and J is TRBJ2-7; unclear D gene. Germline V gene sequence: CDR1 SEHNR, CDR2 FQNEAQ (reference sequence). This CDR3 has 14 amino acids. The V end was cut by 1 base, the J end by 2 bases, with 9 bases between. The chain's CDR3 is CASSLGGVAYEQYF. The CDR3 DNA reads TGTGCCAGCAGCTTAGGTGGGGTCGCCTACGAGCAGTACTTC.

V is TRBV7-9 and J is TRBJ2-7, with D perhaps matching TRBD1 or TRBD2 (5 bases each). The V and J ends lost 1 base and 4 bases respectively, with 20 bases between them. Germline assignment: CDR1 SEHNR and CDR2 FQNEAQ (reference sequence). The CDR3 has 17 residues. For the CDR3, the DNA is TGTGCCAGCAGCTTAGAGCCCCGGGACCCCATTATATACGAGCAGTACTTC. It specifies CASSLEPRDPIIYEQYF.

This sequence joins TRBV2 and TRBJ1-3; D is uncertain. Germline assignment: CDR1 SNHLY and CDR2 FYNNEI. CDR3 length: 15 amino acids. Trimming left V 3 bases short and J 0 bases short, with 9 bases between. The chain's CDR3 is CASSEWVSSGNTIYF. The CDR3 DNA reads TGTGCCAGCAGTGAGTGGGTTAGCTCTGGAAACACCATATATTTT.

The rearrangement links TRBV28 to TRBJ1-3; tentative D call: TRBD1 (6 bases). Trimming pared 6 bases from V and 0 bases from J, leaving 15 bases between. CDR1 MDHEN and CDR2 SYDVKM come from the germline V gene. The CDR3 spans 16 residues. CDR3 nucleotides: TGTGCCAGCAGCTTCTATGGACAGAGCTCTGGAAACACCATATATTTT. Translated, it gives CASSFYGQSSGNTIYF.

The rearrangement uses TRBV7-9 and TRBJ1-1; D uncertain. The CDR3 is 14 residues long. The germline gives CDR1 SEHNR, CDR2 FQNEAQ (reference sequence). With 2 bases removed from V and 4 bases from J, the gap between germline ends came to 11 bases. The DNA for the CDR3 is TGTGCCAGCAGCTTACAGACGTGGGTCACTGAAGCTTTCTTT. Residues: CASSLQTWVTEAFF.

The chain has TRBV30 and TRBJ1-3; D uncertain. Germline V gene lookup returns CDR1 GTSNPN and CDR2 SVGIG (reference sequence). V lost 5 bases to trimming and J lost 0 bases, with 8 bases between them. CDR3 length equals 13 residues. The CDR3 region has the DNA TGTGCCTGGGAACAGAGCTCTGGAAACACCATATATTTT. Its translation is CAWEQSSGNTIYF.

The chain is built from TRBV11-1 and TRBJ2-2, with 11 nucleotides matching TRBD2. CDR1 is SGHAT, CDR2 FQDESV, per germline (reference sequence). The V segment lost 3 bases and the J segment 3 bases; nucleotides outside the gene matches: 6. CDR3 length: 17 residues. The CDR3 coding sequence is TGTGCCAGCAGCTTCCCACTACTAGCGGGAGACACCGGGGAGCTGTTTTTT. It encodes CASSFPLLAGDTGELFF.

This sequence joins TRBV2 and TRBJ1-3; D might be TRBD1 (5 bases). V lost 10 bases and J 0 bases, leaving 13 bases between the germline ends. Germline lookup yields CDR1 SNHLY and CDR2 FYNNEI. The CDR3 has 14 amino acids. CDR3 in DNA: TGTGCCACCAACCGGAGGGGCTCTGGAAACACCATATATTTT. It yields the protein CATNRRGSGNTIYF. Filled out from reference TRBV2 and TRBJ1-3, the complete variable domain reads EPEVTQTPSHQVTQMGQEVILRCVPISNHLYFYWYRQILGQKVEFLVSFYNNEISEKSEIFDDQFSVERPDGSNFTLKIRSTKLEDSAMYFCATNRRGSGNTIYFGEGSWLTVV.

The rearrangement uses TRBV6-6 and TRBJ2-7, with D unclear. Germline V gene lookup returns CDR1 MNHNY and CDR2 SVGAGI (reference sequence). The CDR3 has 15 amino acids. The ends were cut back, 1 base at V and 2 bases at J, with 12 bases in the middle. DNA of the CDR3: TGTGCCAGCAGTTACTTGGGAAGCCGTACCTACGAGCAGTACTTC. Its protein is CASSYLGSRTYEQYF.

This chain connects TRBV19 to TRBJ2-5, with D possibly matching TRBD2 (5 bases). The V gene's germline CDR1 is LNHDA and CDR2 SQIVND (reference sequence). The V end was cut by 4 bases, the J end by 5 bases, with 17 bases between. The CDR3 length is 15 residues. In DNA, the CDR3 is TGTGCCAGTAGTACGGACCCCCGGGGAAGGGAGACCCAGTACTTC. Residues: CASSTDPRGRETQYF.

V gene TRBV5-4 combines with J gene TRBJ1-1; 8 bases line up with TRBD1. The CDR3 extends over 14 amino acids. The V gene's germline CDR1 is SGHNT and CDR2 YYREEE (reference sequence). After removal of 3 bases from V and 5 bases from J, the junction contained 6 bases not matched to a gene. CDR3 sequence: CASSSYRGLTEAFF. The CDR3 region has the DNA TGTGCCAGCAGCTCGTACAGGGGGTTAACTGAAGCTTTCTTT.

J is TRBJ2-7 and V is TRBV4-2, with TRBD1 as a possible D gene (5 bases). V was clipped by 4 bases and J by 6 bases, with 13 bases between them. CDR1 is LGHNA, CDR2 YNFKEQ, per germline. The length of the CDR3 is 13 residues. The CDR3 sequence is CASSPQQGSEQYF. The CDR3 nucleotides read TGTGCCAGCAGCCCCCAGCAGGGAAGCGAGCAGTACTTC.

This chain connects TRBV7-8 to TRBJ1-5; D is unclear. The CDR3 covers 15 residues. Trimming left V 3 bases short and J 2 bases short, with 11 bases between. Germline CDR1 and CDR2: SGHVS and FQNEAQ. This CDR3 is CASSFPRRCNQPQHF. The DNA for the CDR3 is TGTGCCAGCAGCTTCCCCCGGCGATGCAATCAGCCCCAGCATTTT.

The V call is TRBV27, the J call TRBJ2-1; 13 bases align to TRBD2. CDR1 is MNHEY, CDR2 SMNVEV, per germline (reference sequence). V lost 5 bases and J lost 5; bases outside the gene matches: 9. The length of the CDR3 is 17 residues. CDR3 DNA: TGTGCCAGCAGTCCATGGACTAGCGGGAGAAAACACAATGAGCAGTTCTTC. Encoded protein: CASSPWTSGRKHNEQFF.

The CDR3 DNA follows: TGTGCCAGCAGCTTTATTGGGCCAGGACTAAAACCGTACGAGCAGTACTTC. It yields the protein CASSFIGPGLKPYEQYF. J is TRBJ2-7 and V is TRBV5-5; D perhaps matches TRBD2 (6 bases). The germline V gene has CDR1 SGHKS and CDR2 YYEKEE (reference sequence). V was trimmed by 2 bases and J by 4 bases, leaving 22 bases between them. The CDR3 runs 17 residues. Together with reference TRBV5-5 and TRBJ2-7, the CDR3 gives the full variable domain: DAGVTQSPTHLIKTRGQQVTLRCSPISGHKSVSWYQQVLGQGPQFIFQYYEKEERGRGNFPDRFSARQFPNYSSELNVNALLLGDSALYLCASSFIGPGLKPYEQYFGPGTRLTVT.

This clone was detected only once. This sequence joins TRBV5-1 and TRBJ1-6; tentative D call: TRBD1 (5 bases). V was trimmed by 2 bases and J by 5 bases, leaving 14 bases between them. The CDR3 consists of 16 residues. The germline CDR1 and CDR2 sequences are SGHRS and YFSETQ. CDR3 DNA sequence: TGCGCCAGCAGCTTTGGAGGGGATTTTGATAATTCACCCCTCCACTTT. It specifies CASSFGGDFDNSPLHF.